The next 13 T cell receptor beta chains were all read from a single sample in a study of OX40 agonist ivuxolimab in advanced cancers. Sequencing used immunoSEQ multiplex PCR; TCRdb keeps in-frame clones, though not all of them. The sample carries around 62,000 clones, approximately 82% recorded once. This material consisted of CD4+ or CD8+ T cells sorted from blood, taken in a trial of the OX40 agonist ivuxolimab. The receptors derive from an adult with an advanced solid tumor such as melanoma, head and neck, liver or kidney cancer.

This chain uses TRBV5-6 with TRBJ2-3, with D perhaps matching TRBD1 or TRBD2 (5 bases each). The CDR3 length is 15 residues. CDR1 and CDR2 from the germline V gene are SGHDT and YYEEEE. Trimming cost V 4 bases and J 1 base, with 13 bases left between them. For the CDR3, the DNA is TGTGCCAGCAGCGAGACGGGACGGGGCACAGATACGCAGTATTTT. It encodes CASSETGRGTDTQYF.

The CDR3 region has the DNA TGTGCCAGCAGCCAAGCCGCGACGGGCACCTACGAGCAGTACTTC. It yields the protein CASSQAATGTYEQYF. The chain links TRBV4-2 to TRBJ2-7; D unclear. This CDR3 contains 15 residues. Germline CDR1 LGHNA, CDR2 YNFKEQ. V gave up 1 base and J gave up 2 bases, with 12 bases separating them.

This clone turned up a few times. The gene calls are TRBV28 and TRBJ2-7; TRBD2 might be the D (5 bases). The V and J ends lost 7 bases and 4 bases respectively, with 17 bases between them. The CDR3 has 14 amino acids. Germline assignment: CDR1 MDHEN and CDR2 SYDVKM. CDR3 loop: CASTSLGETYEQYF. DNA for the CDR3: TGTGCCAGCACCTCCCTCGGGGAAACTTACGAGCAGTACTTC.

The gene calls are TRBV6-6 and TRBJ1-1; possible D gene TRBD1, 5 bases. CDR1 and CDR2 (germline): MNHNY, SVGAGI (reference sequence). V shed 10 bases and J shed 4 bases, with 16 bases lying between them. The CDR3 spans 13 residues. CDR3 protein: CATRRGVGTEAFF. CDR3 bases: TGTGCCACTCGCCGGGGGGTGGGCACTGAAGCTTTCTTT.

This sequence joins TRBV5-6 and TRBJ1-5, with D possibly TRBD1 on 6 matching bases. The CDR3 totals 15 residues. Germline V gives CDR1 SGHDT, CDR2 YYEEEE. The V end lost 4 bases, the J end lost 2 bases, and 13 bases lay between the germline ends. For the CDR3, the DNA is TGTGCCAGCAGCCTACAGGGAGTAGGCAATCAGCCCCAGCATTTT. Protein product: CASSLQGVGNQPQHF.

The rearrangement links TRBV4-2 to TRBJ1-1, with 7 bases fitting TRBD1. The CDR3 length is 15 residues. In germline, CDR1 is LGHNA, CDR2 YNFKEQ. V shed 3 bases and J 2 bases; nucleotides not matched to a gene: 6. In DNA form, the CDR3 reads TGTGCCAGCAGCCAGGTGACAGGGATTAACACTGAAGCTTTCTTT. This sequence encodes CASSQVTGINTEAFF.

The chain has TRBV5-1 and TRBJ1-5, with TRBD1 identical over 8 bases. Germline V gene data show CDR1 as SGHRS and CDR2 as YFSETQ. The CDR3 is made up of 14 amino acids. V shed 4 bases and J 5 bases; nucleotides not matched to a gene: 5. This chain's CDR3 is CASSPGQGHQPQHF. CDR3 DNA: TGCGCCAGCAGCCCCGGACAGGGCCATCAGCCCCAGCATTTT.

The gene calls are TRBV2 and TRBJ2-1, with 10 bases that match TRBD1. V shed 4 bases and J 8 bases; nucleotides not matched to a gene: 11. This CDR3 has 16 residues. The germline gives CDR1 SNHLY, CDR2 FYNNEI. CDR3 DNA sequence: TGTGCCAGCAGTGCCGCCCCGGGACAGGGGTCGTATGAGCAGTTCTTC. Translated, it gives CASSAAPGQGSYEQFF.

The chain uses TRBV7-8 and TRBJ2-3; tentatively, D is TRBD1 (6 bases). Germline assignment: CDR1 SGHVS and CDR2 FQNEAQ. The CDR3 spans 16 residues. Trimming removed 3 bases at V and 2 bases at J, with 15 bases between. The CDR3 protein is CASSFSRTALTDTQYF. CDR3 nucleotide sequence: TGTGCCAGCAGCTTTTCCCGGACAGCTCTCACAGATACGCAGTATTTT. The full variable domain, with the rest looked up from reference TRBV7-8 and TRBJ2-3, is GAGVSQSPRYKVAKRGQDVALRCDPISGHVSLFWYQQALGQGPEFLTYFQNEAQLDKSGLPSDRFFAERPEGSVSTLKIQRTQQEDSAVYLCASSFSRTALTDTQYFGPGTRLTVL.

The chain employs TRBV4-2 and TRBJ2-7; D gene unclear. The V and J ends lost 1 base and 0 bases respectively, with 13 bases between them. This CDR3 contains 16 residues. The germline CDR1 and CDR2 sequences are LGHNA and YNFKEQ. The CDR3 coding sequence is TGTGCCAGCAGCCAAGCACTGGCCGATAGCTCCTACGAGCAGTACTTC. Protein: CASSQALADSSYEQYF.

This CDR3 reads CASSEGGREFNQPQHF. In DNA, the CDR3 is TGTGCCAGCAGTGAAGGGGGAAGGGAGTTTAATCAGCCCCAGCATTTT. V usage is TRBV6-1 and J usage is TRBJ1-5; D is uncertain. Germline V gene data show CDR1 as MNHNS and CDR2 as SASEGT. Trimming took off 1 base at V and 4 bases at J, with 14 bases between the two ends. This CDR3 region has 16 residues.

This clone appeared once. V is TRBV18 and J is TRBJ1-5, with unresolved D. Germline values: CDR1 KGHSH, CDR2 LQKENI. The CDR3 has 13 residues. Trimming stripped 5 bases from V and 2 bases from J, with 7 bases between. CDR3 loop: CASSTDGNQPQHF. The CDR3 region has the DNA TGTGCCAGCTCAACGGACGGCAATCAGCCCCAGCATTTT.

Only one count was recorded for this clone. The rearrangement uses TRBV28 and TRBJ2-5, with D perhaps matching TRBD1 (6 bases). The germline V gene encodes CDR1 MDHEN and CDR2 SYDVKM. Trimming removed 8 bases at V and 5 bases at J, with 12 bases between. The CDR3 runs to 12 residues. This CDR3 is CASGGFGETQYF. DNA of the CDR3: TGTGCCAGCGGGGGCTTTGGGGAGACCCAGTACTTC.